This T cell receptor (beta chain) was identified in a study of blood T cell repertoires in COVID-19. V gave up 2 bases and J gave up 3 bases; unmatched junction bases: 7. The germline CDR1 and CDR2 sequences are SGHVS and FNYEAQ. The CDR3 runs to 16 residues. Libraries were prepared by immunoSEQ multiplex PCR; TCRdb keeps only in-frame clonotypes and omits some of them. The sample contains some 200,000 clones, about 88% of which appear only once. The sample was peripheral blood. The sequence came from a man in his forties or fifties with active or convalescent COVID-19. This rearrangement joins TRBV7-6 to TRBJ2-1; 7 bases match TRBD1. This CDR3 reads CASSLQGQISYNEQFF. CDR3 nucleotides: TGTGCCAGCAGCTTACAGGGACAGATTAGCTACAATGAGCAGTTCTTC. Supplemented by reference TRBV7-6 and TRBJ2-1, the full variable domain reads GAGVSQSPRYKVTKRGQDVALRCDPISGHVSLYWYRQALGQGPEFLTYFNYEAQQDKSGLPNDRFSAERPEGSISTLTIQRTEQRDSAMYRCASSLQGQISYNEQFFGPGTRLTVL.